The 13 T cell receptor beta chains below come from one sample, sequenced in a study of T-cell reconstitution after alpha-beta-depleted transplantation in children. Preparing the TCRbeta library involved the use of unique molecular identifiers. TCRdb fed the PCR reads into MiXCR, producing one record per CDR3 protein. Of about 580,000 distinct CDR3 sequences listed, roughly 23% are singletons. The starting material was PBMCs, mostly from graft donor cells, obtained 360 days after TCRalphabeta/CD19-depleted stem cell transplant. The receptors here all came from a boy less than two years old who had a stem cell transplant for acute myeloid leukemia, so the T cells may come from the graft donor.

Note on this clonotype: Just one base apart from a much larger clone, this may be a read error. The chain links TRBV20-1 to TRBJ1-1; unclear D gene. This CDR3 has 15 residues. Germline-derived CDR1 and CDR2 are DFQATT and SNEGSKA (reference sequence). The CDR3 DNA is TGCTGTGCTCCACCAAAGTCACCCATGAACACTGAAGCTTTCTTT. Translation gives CCAPPKSPMNTEAFF.

This chain uses TRBV6-5 with TRBJ1-1; weak D call: TRBD1 (6 bases). The germline V and J ends were trimmed by 4 bases and 0 bases, with 24 bases remaining between them. The CDR3 runs to 19 residues. The V gene's germline CDR1 is MNHEY and CDR2 SVGAGI. The CDR3 bases are TGTGCCAGCAGTTCTCCATTAGGGGGGACGCGCAGTATGAACACTGAAGCTTTCTTT. It translates to CASSSPLGGTRSMNTEAFF.

This clonotype has at least ten counts. The rearrangement joins TRBV12-3 or TRBV12-4 to TRBJ2-1; the D is unclear. The V end was cut by 2 bases, the J end by 6 bases, with 8 bases between. CDR3 size: 13 residues. CDR3 protein: CASSLPLGNEQFF. The DNA of the CDR3 is TGTGCCAGCAGTTTACCCCTAGGCAATGAGCAGTTCTTC.

The chain couples TRBV4-2 to TRBJ2-1, with TRBD2 matching over 9 bases. From germline, CDR1 is LGHNA and CDR2 YNFKEQ. V shed 3 bases and J 8 bases; nucleotides not matched to a gene: 11. This CDR3 contains 16 residues. CDR3 DNA: TGTGCCAGCAGCCAGATTCCGGGACTAGCATACGATGAGCAGTTCTTC. Translation gives CASSQIPGLAYDEQFF.

This clonotype was found a few times. The rearrangement uses TRBV12-3 or TRBV12-4 and TRBJ2-2; TRBD1 matches 8 bases. The V and J ends lost 5 bases and 4 bases, in that order; junction bases with no gene match: 6. The CDR3 is 15 amino acids. The CDR3 here is CASSLRGRGTGELFF. As DNA, the CDR3 is TGTGCCAGCAGTCTCAGGGGGCGCGGCACCGGGGAGCTGTTTTTT.

This clonotype was seen once. The V call is TRBV20-1, the J call TRBJ1-4, with D tentatively TRBD1 (5 bases). V lost 5 bases to trimming and J lost 4 bases, with 14 bases between them. The germline V gene encodes CDR1 DFQATT and CDR2 SNEGSKA (reference sequence). The CDR3 extends over 14 amino acids. CDR3 nucleotide sequence: TGCAGTGCTGGTGGACACGCCAGTAATGAAAAACTGTTTTTT. This codes for CSAGGHASNEKLFF.

This clonotype has a handful of counts. This chain connects TRBV20-1 to TRBJ1-4; 9 bases line up with TRBD1. With V trimmed by 6 bases and J by 2 bases, 4 bases remained unmatched. CDR1 DFQATT and CDR2 SNEGSKA come from the germline V gene (reference sequence). The CDR3 is made up of 14 amino acids. Written as DNA, the CDR3 is TGCAGTGCCCGGACAGGGGCCACTAATGAAAAACTGTTTTTT. This translates into CSARTGATNEKLFF.

This clonotype was recorded a few times. At one end the junction does not follow the germline gene, possibly because of a read error. This rearrangement joins TRBV12-3 or TRBV12-4 to TRBJ1-1; the D is unclear. This CDR3 is built from 13 residues. This CDR3 reads CASSLGLGGEAFF. As DNA, the CDR3 is TGTGCCAGCAGCTTAGGGTTGGGCGGTGAAGCTTTCTTT.

CDR3 protein: CASSSTSGHGNQPQHF. CDR3 nucleotide sequence: TGTGCCAGCAGTTCAACCTCGGGACATGGCAATCAGCCCCAGCATTTT. The chain carries TRBV12-3 or TRBV12-4 and TRBJ1-5; maybe TRBD1 (6 bases). V shed 4 bases and J shed 2 bases, with 15 bases lying between them. The CDR3 has 16 residues.

At least ten counts were recorded for this clonotype. The V and J genes are TRBV10-3 and TRBJ2-7, with a weak D call TRBD1 (5 bases). The CDR3 loop spans 13 amino acids. Germline V gives CDR1 ENHRY, CDR2 SYGVKD. V was shortened by 4 bases and J by 5 bases, with 12 bases between the two germline ends. CDR3 loop: CAISGQGNNEQYV. The CDR3 DNA reads as TGTGCCATCAGTGGGCAGGGCAACAACGAGCAGTACGTC.

This clonotype was counted a few times. V and J are TRBV7-2 and TRBJ2-5; 13 bases agree with TRBD2. The CDR3 length is 15 residues. CDR1 SGHTA and CDR2 FQGNSA come from the germline V gene. V shed 8 bases and J 4 bases; nucleotides not matched to a gene: 7. The CDR3 loop reads CASETSGGAGETQYF. The CDR3 DNA is TGTGCCAGCGAAACTAGCGGGGGGGCTGGAGAGACCCAGTACTTC.

The chain uses TRBV7-2 and TRBJ1-2; D is uncertain. Trimming pared 7 bases from V and 6 bases from J, leaving 15 bases between. The CDR3 loop spans 13 amino acids. Germline CDR1 is SGHTA and CDR2 is FQGNSA. The DNA of the CDR3 is TGTGCCAGCACCGACACGGGATGGAATGGCTACACCTTC. Translating it yields CASTDTGWNGYTF.

The CDR3 DNA reads as TGTGCCAGCAGCTTCAAGGGACTAGCGGGGGTGGTCTTTTCGTCTGAGCAGTTCTTC. Residues: CASSFKGLAGVVFSSEQFF. This chain connects TRBV5-4 to TRBJ2-1, with 14 bases that match TRBD2. The V gene end was trimmed by 2 bases and the J gene end by 9 bases; junction bases not matched to a gene: 16. CDR1 is SGHNT and CDR2 is YYREEE in the germline V gene (reference sequence). This CDR3 spans 19 amino acids.